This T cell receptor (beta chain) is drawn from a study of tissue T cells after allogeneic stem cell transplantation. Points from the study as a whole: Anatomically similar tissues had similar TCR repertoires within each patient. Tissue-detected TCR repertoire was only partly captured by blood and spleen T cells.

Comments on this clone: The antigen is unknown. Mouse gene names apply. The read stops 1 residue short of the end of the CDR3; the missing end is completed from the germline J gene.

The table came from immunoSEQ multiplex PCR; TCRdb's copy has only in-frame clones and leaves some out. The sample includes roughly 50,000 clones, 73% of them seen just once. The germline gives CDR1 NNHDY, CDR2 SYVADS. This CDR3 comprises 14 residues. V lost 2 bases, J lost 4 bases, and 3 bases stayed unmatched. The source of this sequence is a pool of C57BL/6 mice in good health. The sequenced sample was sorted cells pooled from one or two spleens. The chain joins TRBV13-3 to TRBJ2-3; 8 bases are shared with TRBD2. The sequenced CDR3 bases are TGTGCCAGCAGTGACGCTGGGGGGCCAGAAACGCTGTAT. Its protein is CASSDAGGPETLY. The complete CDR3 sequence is CASSDAGGPETLYF.